These T cell receptor beta chains were read from a single sample in a study of T cell repertoires in cytomegalovirus infection. TCRdb analysed the reads with MiXCR anew, one entry per CDR3 protein. The sample contains about 500,000 distinct CDR3 sequences, 30% to 35% of which appear only once. Antigens for these TCRs are unknown. The sample here was cultured PBMCs, taken from culture after CMV antigen stimulation. Receptor source: a human donor in good health (CMV status not recorded). Some clones in this sample may be carry-over from other donors' samples. The CDR3 runs from the conserved cysteine through the conserved F or W. Fields, in order: D gene, J gene, clone size, V gene, CDR3 DNA, CDR3 protein. D genes are given only for firm matches. Clone size is given for some rows only: seen once, a few or many times, or a class if the clone is expanded.

D: TRBD2
J: TRBJ2-7
size: few
V: TRBV28
DNA: TGTGCCAGCAGTTTCTCGCTAGCGGGAGAGGAGGACGAGCAGTACTTC
CDR3: CASSFSLAGEEDEQYF

D: .
J: TRBJ2-1
size: few
V: TRBV19
DNA: TGTGCCAGTAGTATATGGGAGGCTGAGCAGTTCTTC
CDR3: CASSIWEAEQFF

D: TRBD1
J: TRBJ2-1
size: few
V: TRBV19
DNA: TGTGCCAGTAGGCCGTCCCGGGACAGGGGCCCCCATGAGCAGTTCTTC
CDR3: CASRPSRDRGPHEQFF

D: .
J: TRBJ2-3
size: few
V: TRBV28
DNA: TGTGCCAGCAGTTTCTCCGGGAGACGTGATACGCAGTATTTT
CDR3: CASSFSGRRDTQYF

D: .
J: TRBJ1-5
size: .
V: TRBV20-1
DNA: TGCAGTGCGGGACCCAGCGGAAATCAGCCCCAGCATTTT
CDR3: CSAGPSGNQPQHF

D: .
J: TRBJ1-5
size: .
V: TRBV7-2
DNA: TGTGCCAGCACACCCGATGGGGGGTTTCAGCCCCAGCATTTT
CDR3: CASTPDGGFQPQHF

D: TRBD2
J: TRBJ2-3
size: few
V: TRBV12-3/TRBV12-4
DNA: TGTGCCAGCAGCGCGAAGTTGCGGGGACTAGCGGGAGTCGGGTTGGGCACAGATACGCAGTATTTT
CDR3: CASSAKLRGLAGVGLGTDTQYF

D: .
J: TRBJ1-4
size: .
V: TRBV12-3/TRBV12-4
DNA: TGTGCCAGCAGTACGGCAGGGGAGCCAAATGAAAAACTGTTTTTT
CDR3: CASSTAGEPNEKLFF

D: TRBD2
J: TRBJ2-1
size: .
V: TRBV11-2
DNA: TGTGCCAGCAGCTGGAGACTAGCGGGAGTAGGTGGGCATGAGCAGTTCTTC
CDR3: CASSWRLAGVGGHEQFF

D: TRBD1
J: TRBJ1-5
size: .
V: TRBV12-5
DNA: TGTGCTAGTGGTTTGGTAGGGAGGACAGGAGGGGGTCAGCCCCAGCATTTT
CDR3: CASGLVGRTGGGQPQHF

D: TRBD2
J: TRBJ2-5
size: many
V: TRBV11-2
DNA: TGTGCCAGCAGCTTTAGACTAGCGCCCCAAGAGACCCAGTACTTC
CDR3: CASSFRLAPQETQYF

D: .
J: TRBJ2-1
size: .
V: TRBV6-5
DNA: TGTGCCAGCAGCCCCCCGGGGAGCAATAATGAGCAGTTCTTC
CDR3: CASSPPGSNNEQFF

D: .
J: TRBJ1-1
size: few
V: TRBV27
DNA: TGTGCCAGCAGTTCCCGCCCGGGGACGTTAACTGAAGCTTTCTTT
CDR3: CASSSRPGTLTEAFF

D: .
J: TRBJ1-5
size: few
V: TRBV24-1
DNA: TGTGCCACCAGTGATTACGGGAGTCAGCCCCAGCATTTT
CDR3: CATSDYGSQPQHF

D: .
J: TRBJ2-1
size: many
V: TRBV7-9
DNA: TGTGCCAGCAGCTTAGCGGGATCATACAATGAGCAGTTCTTC
CDR3: CASSLAGSYNEQFF

D: TRBD2
J: TRBJ2-2
size: many
V: TRBV7-2
DNA: TGTGCCAGCAGCTTGGGGGGGATTTCTACCGGGGAGCTGTTTTTT
CDR3: CASSLGGISTGELFF

D: TRBD2
J: TRBJ2-3
size: few
V: TRBV4-3
DNA: TGCGCCAGCAGCCAACCCGCCCTAGCGGGCACAGATACGCAGTATTTT
CDR3: CASSQPALAGTDTQYF

D: TRBD2
J: TRBJ2-7
size: .
V: TRBV6-1
DNA: TGTGCCAGCAGTGCTTTAGCGGGAGACGCCTACGAGCAGTACTTC
CDR3: CASSALAGDAYEQYF

D: TRBD2
J: TRBJ2-3
size: .
V: TRBV12-3/TRBV12-4
DNA: TGTGCCATCGGGGCCGGGGGGGGAGATACGCAGTATTTT
CDR3: CAIGAGGGDTQYF

D: TRBD1
J: TRBJ1-1
size: .
V: TRBV20-1
DNA: TGCAGTGCTAGAGATCCGCAGGGGGCTGGCACTGAAGCTTTCTTT
CDR3: CSARDPQGAGTEAFF

D: .
J: TRBJ2-1
size: few
V: TRBV6-2/TRBV6-3
DNA: TGTGCCAGCAGTTCTTCTTCCCGAGCTGGGCAGTTCTTC
CDR3: CASSSSSRAGQFF

D: .
J: TRBJ1-2
size: .
V: TRBV19
DNA: TGTGCCAGTAGTAGGGACCAGTATGGCTACACCTTC
CDR3: CASSRDQYGYTF

D: .
J: TRBJ2-5
size: few
V: TRBV7-2
DNA: TGTGCCAGCAGCTTATCCCCTCTCGGAGAGACCCAGTACTTC
CDR3: CASSLSPLGETQYF

D: TRBD1
J: TRBJ2-2
size: .
V: TRBV10-3
DNA: TGTGCCATCAGTGCTCAAATCCCGGGACAGACAAACACCGGGGAGCTGTTTTTT
CDR3: CAISAQIPGQTNTGELFF

D: TRBD2
J: TRBJ2-2
size: .
V: TRBV4-1
DNA: TGCGCCAGCCAGGAGGAGCGGGGGCTGAACACCGGGGAGCTGTTTTTT
CDR3: CASQEERGLNTGELFF

D: .
J: TRBJ2-3
size: .
V: TRBV7-3
DNA: TGTGCCAGCAGCTTAATGCCAGGGGAGACAGATACGCAGTATTTT
CDR3: CASSLMPGETDTQYF

D: TRBD1
J: TRBJ2-7
size: few
V: TRBV18
DNA: TGTGCCAGCTCGCCAGACAGGGGTGCCGAGCAGTACTTC
CDR3: CASSPDRGAEQYF

D: .
J: TRBJ1-1
size: few
V: TRBV7-9
DNA: TGTGCCAGCAGCTTAGTAGGGGATGGGGACACTGAAGCTTTCTTT
CDR3: CASSLVGDGDTEAFF

D: .
J: TRBJ2-1
size: few
V: TRBV2
DNA: TGTGCCAGTAGTTGGAATGAGCAGTTCTTC
CDR3: CASSWNEQFF

D: .
J: TRBJ1-1
size: .
V: TRBV20-1
DNA: TGCAGTGCTCTCCCGGGGGGACACACTGAAGCTTTCTTT
CDR3: CSALPGGHTEAFF

D: .
J: TRBJ1-3
size: .
V: TRBV7-9
DNA: TGTGCCAGCAGCCCCCCCGGGGGATCTGGAAACACCATATATTTT
CDR3: CASSPPGGSGNTIYF

D: .
J: TRBJ2-5
size: many
V: TRBV24-1
DNA: TGTGCCACCAGTGATCCAAGGCCAGGGATCCGACAAGAGACCCAGTACTTC
CDR3: CATSDPRPGIRQETQYF

D: .
J: TRBJ2-7
size: many
V: TRBV7-2
DNA: TGTGCCAGCAGCTTAAATTTCTATGGATACGAGCAGTACTTC
CDR3: CASSLNFYGYEQYF

D: TRBD1
J: TRBJ2-7
size: many
V: TRBV6-1
DNA: TGTGCCAGCAGACGAGACCGAACAGGGGCCGGATACGAGCAGTACTTC
CDR3: CASRRDRTGAGYEQYF

D: .
J: TRBJ2-5
size: few
V: TRBV7-2
DNA: TGTGCCAGCCGCTCCACCAGGCAGGCGGAGACCCAGTACTTC
CDR3: CASRSTRQAETQYF

D: TRBD1
J: TRBJ2-5
size: few
V: TRBV10-3
DNA: TGTGCCACAGGGACAGGTTTGGGGGAGACCCAGTACTTC
CDR3: CATGTGLGETQYF

D: .
J: TRBJ2-1
size: many
V: TRBV5-6
DNA: TGTGCCAGCAGCACTCTCACGAGGGAGCCTTCCTACAATGAGCAGTTCTTC
CDR3: CASSTLTREPSYNEQFF

D: TRBD2
J: TRBJ2-5
size: .
V: TRBV12-3/TRBV12-4
DNA: TGTGCCAGCAGTGGGGCGGGAGTAGAGACCCAGTACTTC
CDR3: CASSGAGVETQYF

D: TRBD1
J: TRBJ2-1
size: once
V: TRBV9
DNA: TGTGCCAGCAGCGTAGTAGGTGGACAGGGGTATGAGCAGTTCTTC
CDR3: CASSVVGGQGYEQFF

D: .
J: TRBJ2-1
size: .
V: TRBV12-3/TRBV12-4
DNA: TGTGCCAGCAGTTTACATCACGGAGGGGACTACAATGAGCAGTTCTTC
CDR3: CASSLHHGGDYNEQFF

D: .
J: TRBJ1-4
size: .
V: TRBV4-3
DNA: TGCGCCAGCAGCCAAGATGCAGTAGGTGAAAAACTGTTTTTT
CDR3: CASSQDAVGEKLFF

D: .
J: TRBJ1-2
size: few
V: TRBV7-6
DNA: TGTGCCAGCAGCTTAGCCCTCGATGGCTACACCTTC
CDR3: CASSLALDGYTF

D: .
J: TRBJ2-3
size: few
V: TRBV5-6
DNA: TGTGCCAGCAACCCACTGGGCCCGACCGGTGGGACAGATACGCAGTATTTT
CDR3: CASNPLGPTGGTDTQYF

D: .
J: TRBJ1-2
size: few
V: TRBV7-2
DNA: TGTGCCAGCAGCTTAGTTCGATCGGTAGAGTATGGCTACACCTTC
CDR3: CASSLVRSVEYGYTF

D: TRBD2
J: TRBJ2-5
size: few
V: TRBV7-9
DNA: TGTGCCAGCAGCTTAGGGAGGGGACTAGCGGGAGGAGAGGAGACCCAGTACTTC
CDR3: CASSLGRGLAGGEETQYF

D: TRBD2
J: TRBJ2-5
size: .
V: TRBV9
DNA: TGTGCCAGCAGCGGGGGGACTAGCGGGACTGAGACCCAGTACTTC
CDR3: CASSGGTSGTETQYF

D: TRBD2
J: TRBJ2-1
size: .
V: TRBV6-2/TRBV6-3
DNA: TGTGCCAGCAGTTACCCCACTAGCGGGAGGGGCTCCTACAATGAGCAGTTCTTC
CDR3: CASSYPTSGRGSYNEQFF

D: TRBD2
J: TRBJ2-7
size: .
V: TRBV20-1
DNA: TGCAGTGCCACCATACTAGCGGGAGTAGGCGAGCAGTACTTC
CDR3: CSATILAGVGEQYF